A single sample gave rise to the 30 T cell receptor beta chains below, sequenced in a study of blood T cells in healthy people across ages. PCR was performed a second time for about 7 to 12 cycles using a sample-barcoded 5' primer and a J-beta primer mix. In TCRdb, the 5' RACE reads were re-called with MiXCR into one record per CDR3 protein. This table holds 1.5 million to 2 million distinct CDR3 sequences, around 36% found once. The sample taken for sequencing was blood. These receptors were obtained from a woman aged 25 to 45 in good health.

The chain carries TRBV2 and TRBJ1-5; D unresolved. Trimming pared 2 bases from V and 4 bases from J, leaving 12 bases between. The germline V gene encodes CDR1 SNHLY and CDR2 FYNNEI. The CDR3 covers 15 residues. CDR3 in amino acids: CASSESTAANQPQHF. In DNA, the CDR3 is TGTGCCAGCAGTGAAAGTACAGCCGCAAATCAGCCCCAGCATTTT.

This chain links TRBV7-3 with TRBJ2-5, with 7 positions matching TRBD2. In germline, CDR1 is SGHTA, CDR2 FQGTGA. V lost 5 bases, J lost 4 bases, and 10 bases stayed unmatched. There are 15 residues in the CDR3. The CDR3, as DNA: TGTGCCAGCAGCCCGGGAGGCCCAGGGCGAGAGACCCAGTACTTC. This translates into CASSPGGPGRETQYF. Full variable domain (rest looked up from reference TRBV7-3 and TRBJ2-5): GAGVSQTPSNKVTEKGKYVELRCDPISGHTALYWYRQSLGQGPEFLIYFQGTGAADDSGLPNDRFFAVRPEGSVSTLKIQRTERGDSAVYLCASSPGGPGRETQYFGPGTRLLVL.

The chain recombines TRBV27 with TRBJ2-7; possible D gene TRBD2, 6 bases. The V gene's germline CDR1 is MNHEY and CDR2 SMNVEV (reference sequence). Between the trimmed V and J ends, which lost 5 bases and 1 base, there was a span of 21 bases. This CDR3 is built from 17 residues. This CDR3 is CASSPLAASEDSYEQYF. The CDR3 DNA reads as TGTGCCAGCAGTCCCTTGGCGGCTAGCGAGGATTCCTACGAGCAGTACTTC.

This chain connects TRBV4-1 to TRBJ1-1; 8 bases fit TRBD1. The junction had 4 bases not matched to a gene; V was cut back by 4 bases and J by 0 bases. Germline V gene sequence: CDR1 MGHRA, CDR2 YSYEKL. The CDR3 extends over 15 amino acids. CDR3 sequence reads: CASSPETGVNTEAFF. The CDR3 region has the DNA TGCGCCAGCAGCCCCGAGACAGGGGTGAACACTGAAGCTTTCTTT.

This clonotype appeared many times. The DNA for the CDR3 is TGCAGCGTTGAGGGAGACAGGGGAGAGACCCAGTACTTC. Translating it yields CSVEGDRGETQYF. V is TRBV29-1 and J is TRBJ2-5, with TRBD1 identical over 8 bases. This CDR3 has 13 residues. Germline values: CDR1 SQVTM, CDR2 ANQGSEA. V was pared by 3 bases and J by 4 bases, with 4 bases of the junction left unmatched. The variable domain in full, completed from reference TRBV29-1 and TRBJ2-5, reads SAVISQKPSRDICQRGTSLTIQCQVDSQVTMMFWYRQQPGQSLTLIATANQGSEATYESGFVIDKFPISRPNLTFSTLTVSNMSPEDSSIYLCSVEGDRGETQYFGPGTRLLVL.

The sample holds a few counts of this clonotype. This chain uses TRBV7-8 with TRBJ1-6; 8 bases match TRBD1. This CDR3 is 16 amino acids long. With 5 bases clipped from V and 6 bases from J, the junction kept 9 bases outside the gene matches. The V gene's germline CDR1 is SGHVS and CDR2 FQNEAQ. Here the CDR3 reads CASSPNRDRFNSPLHF. CDR3 nucleotides: TGTGCCAGCAGCCCAAACCGGGACAGGTTTAATTCACCCCTCCACTTT.

J is TRBJ2-4 and V is TRBV3-1, with TRBD1 as a possible D gene (6 bases). V shed 0 bases and J shed 6 bases, with 9 bases lying between them. In germline, CDR1 is LGHDT, CDR2 YNNKEL (reference sequence). The CDR3 loop spans 14 amino acids. CDR3 protein: CASSQEKGGNIQYF. The CDR3 region has the DNA TGTGCCAGCAGCCAAGAAAAAGGGGGAAACATTCAGTACTTC. Together with reference TRBV3-1 and TRBJ2-4, the CDR3 gives the full variable domain: DTAVSQTPKYLVTQMGNDKSIKCEQNLGHDTMYWYKQDSKKFLKIMFSYNNKELIINETVPNRFSPKSPDKAHLNLHINSLELGDSAVYFCASSQEKGGNIQYFGAGTRLSVL.

The chain is built from TRBV13 and TRBJ2-7; D is possibly TRBD2 (6 bases). This CDR3 region has 16 residues. V was clipped by 0 bases and J by 3 bases, with 15 bases between them. Germline lookup yields CDR1 PRHDT and CDR2 FYEKMQ (reference sequence). CDR3 sequence reads: CASSLGLGGANYEQYF. Here the CDR3 DNA reads TGTGCCAGCAGCTTAGGGCTGGGGGGAGCTAACTACGAGCAGTACTTC.

V is TRBV9 and J is TRBJ2-7; perhaps TRBD1 as D (5 bases). Trimming cost V 3 bases and J 5 bases, with 12 bases left between them. The CDR3 has 13 residues. The germline gives CDR1 SGDLS, CDR2 YYNGEE. This chain's CDR3 is CASSASGLDEQYF. DNA for the CDR3: TGTGCCAGCAGCGCGTCAGGGTTGGACGAGCAGTACTTC.

This chain connects TRBV21-1 to TRBJ1-5; the table assigns TRBD1, which was not confirmed against the DNA. TRBV21-1 is labeled a pseudogene. CDR3 size: 19 residues. In DNA form, the CDR3 reads TGTGCCGGCAGCACAACAGGGGCCGGGCGGGTATATGGCAATCAGCCCCAGCATTTT. Encoded protein: CAGSTTGAGRVYGNQPQHF.

This clonotype was seen many times. The chain recombines TRBV27 with TRBJ2-5; D is unresolved. Germline CDR1 is MNHEY and CDR2 is SMNVEV (reference sequence). The CDR3 runs to 15 residues. V was clipped by 2 bases and J by 2 bases, with 12 bases between them. The CDR3 sequence is CASSLVPGLQETQYF. DNA of the CDR3: TGTGCCAGCAGTTTAGTCCCCGGGCTACAAGAGACCCAGTACTTC.

This clonotype occurred a few times. The J gene is TRBJ2-3, the V gene TRBV4-1; D unresolved. Germline CDR1 reads MGHRA; CDR2 reads YSYEKL. CDR3 size: 15 residues. The V end lost 2 bases, the J end lost 4 bases, and 13 bases lay between the germline ends. CDR3 bases: TGCGCCAGCAGCCAACTCGGCCTGGTTGCAGATACGCAGTATTTT. Its translation: CASSQLGLVADTQYF.

V gene TRBV5-4 combines with J gene TRBJ2-7, with D uncertain. Deletions cut 0 bases from V and 0 bases from J, with 10 bases between. This CDR3 region has 15 residues. CDR1 is SGHNT and CDR2 is YYREEE in the germline V gene (reference sequence). The DNA for the CDR3 is TGTGCCAGCAGCTTGGGGGGATATAGCTCCTACGAGCAGTACTTC. Translating it yields CASSLGGYSSYEQYF.

The chain uses TRBV5-6 and TRBJ2-7, with D unresolved. This CDR3 has 12 residues. From germline, CDR1 is SGHDT and CDR2 YYEEEE. Deletions cut 4 bases from V and 2 bases from J, with 7 bases between. Here the CDR3 reads CASSRKTYEQYF. The DNA of the CDR3 is TGTGCCAGCAGCCGAAAGACCTACGAGCAGTACTTC.

The chain is built from TRBV29-1 and TRBJ1-1, with D possibly being TRBD1 (5 bases). The CDR3 covers 14 residues. CDR1 is SQVTM and CDR2 is ANQGSEA in the germline V gene. V lost 2 bases and J 6 bases, leaving 16 bases between the germline ends. CDR3 sequence: CSVERAGVGAEAFF. For the CDR3, the DNA is TGCAGCGTTGAAAGGGCAGGAGTGGGGGCTGAAGCTTTCTTT.

This clonotype was detected a few times. As DNA, the CDR3 is TGTGCCAGCAGCCTGGAGGGGTTTTCGCAGTTCTTC. Protein sequence: CASSLEGFSQFF. V usage is TRBV5-5 and J usage is TRBJ2-1; tentative D call: TRBD2 (6 bases). This CDR3 has 12 residues. Germline lookup yields CDR1 SGHKS and CDR2 YYEKEE (reference sequence). The V end lost 4 bases, the J end lost 12 bases, and 14 bases lay between the germline ends. The full variable domain, with the rest looked up from reference TRBV5-5 and TRBJ2-1, is DAGVTQSPTHLIKTRGQQVTLRCSPISGHKSVSWYQQVLGQGPQFIFQYYEKEERGRGNFPDRFSARQFPNYSSELNVNALLLGDSALYLCASSLEGFSQFFGPGTRLTVL.

This chain uses TRBV5-1 with TRBJ1-6; 10 positions match TRBD1. The CDR3 is 15 residues long. The germline CDR1 and CDR2 sequences are SGHRS and YFSETQ. The ends lost 4 bases at V and 7 bases at J; junction bases unmatched: 5. The DNA for the CDR3 is TGCGCCAGCAGCGACCGGACAGGGGGGAATTCACCCCTCCACTTT. Translation: CASSDRTGGNSPLHF.

Note on this clonotype: Since a much larger clone is just one base distant, this may be a read error. The chain links TRBV4-1 to TRBJ2-6; 11 nucleotides agree with TRBD2. Germline CDR1 reads MGHRA; CDR2 reads YSYEKL. There are 20 residues in the CDR3. J lost 0 bases, V lost 4 bases, and 11 bases had no gene match. CDR3 bases: TGCGCCAGCAGCCGAGAAATCCCTAGCGGGAGGAGCTCTGGGGCCAACGTCCTGACTTTC. This translates into CASSREIPSGRSSGANVLTF.

The genes are TRBV6-1 and TRBJ2-5, with 9 nucleotides matching TRBD2. The DNA end favors TRBJ2-7, so the J call may be wrong. Germline CDR1 reads MNHNS; CDR2 reads SASEGT. The CDR3 has 14 residues. CDR3 sequence (DNA): TGTGCCAGCAGGCCGGCTAGCGGGACTTACGAGCAGTACTTC. As protein: CASRPASGTYEQYF.

This clonotype was counted between two and nine times. The chain uses TRBV5-6 and TRBJ2-7, with D possibly being TRBD1 or TRBD2 (5 bases each). This CDR3 spans 16 amino acids. Deletions cut 5 bases from V and 5 bases from J, with 23 bases between. Germline CDR1 is SGHDT and CDR2 is YYEEEE. This chain's CDR3 is CASSPSGGAMRDEQYF. The CDR3 coding sequence is TGTGCCAGCAGTCCCAGTGGGGGAGCAATGAGAGACGAGCAGTACTTC. Using reference TRBV5-6 and TRBJ2-7 for the parts outside the CDR3, the full variable domain is DAGVTQSPTHLIKTRGQQVTLRCSPKSGHDTVSWYQQALGQGPQFIFQYYEEEERQRGNFPDRFSGHQFPNYSSELNVNALLLGDSALYLCASSPSGGAMRDEQYFGPGTRLTVT.

The chain links TRBV6-1 to TRBJ1-5; perhaps TRBD1 as D (5 bases). V gave up 8 bases and J gave up 3 bases, with 17 bases separating them. The CDR3 contains 15 residues. CDR1 and CDR2 from the germline V gene are MNHNS and SASEGT. CDR3 DNA sequence: TGTGCCAGCCGCCCTTTTGGGGGTTACAATCAGCCCCAGCATTTT. Its protein product is CASRPFGGYNQPQHF.

This clonotype was seen only a few times. This chain connects TRBV29-1 to TRBJ2-4; 7 bases match TRBD2. Losses at the gene ends were 6 bases for V and 0 bases for J; bases not matched to a gene: 2. The CDR3 has 13 residues. Germline loops: CDR1 SQVTM, CDR2 ANQGSEA. CDR3 in DNA: TGCAGCGTGGGGGGGAGAGCCAAAAACATTCAGTACTTC. It yields the protein CSVGGRAKNIQYF.

The chain employs TRBV3-1 and TRBJ1-1, with TRBD1 as a possible D gene (6 bases). The CDR3 totals 15 residues. Trimming took off 1 base at V and 3 bases at J, with 12 bases between the two ends. CDR1 is LGHDT, CDR2 YNNKEL, per germline (reference sequence). This CDR3 is CASSQAQGWDTEAFF. The CDR3 DNA reads TGTGCCAGCAGCCAAGCACAGGGTTGGGACACTGAAGCTTTCTTT.

This clonotype was counted only a few times. V is TRBV5-1 and J is TRBJ2-7, with D maybe TRBD2 (6 bases). Between the trimmed V and J ends, which lost 1 base and 3 bases, there was a span of 17 bases. CDR1 and CDR2 from the germline V gene are SGHRS and YFSETQ. This CDR3 is built from 16 residues. CDR3 in amino acids: CASSLRDSRSLYEQYF. The DNA of the CDR3 is TGCGCCAGCAGCTTGCGGGACTCAAGAAGCCTCTACGAGCAGTACTTC. The full variable domain, its missing parts supplied by reference TRBV5-1 and TRBJ2-7, is KAGVTQTPRYLIKTRGQQVTLSCSPISGHRSVSWYQQTPGQGLQFLFEYFSETQRNKGNFPGRFSGRQFSNSRSEMNVSTLELGDSALYLCASSLRDSRSLYEQYFGPGTRLTVT.

The chain joins TRBV15 to TRBJ2-2; TRBD1 matches at 12 bases. Germline V lookup: CDR1 LNHNV, CDR2 YYDKDF (reference sequence). The length of the CDR3 is 18 residues. The J segment lost 3 bases and the V segment lost 3 bases, leaving 8 bases of the junction unmatched. The CDR3 reads CATSRGTGGISDTGELFF. The CDR3 nucleotides read TGTGCCACCAGCAGGGGGACAGGGGGCATTTCGGACACCGGGGAGCTGTTTTTT.

This clonotype was seen more than once but under ten times. The rearrangement joins TRBV28 to TRBJ1-5; maybe TRBD1 (5 bases). Germline V lookup: CDR1 MDHEN, CDR2 SYDVKM. This CDR3 has 13 residues. V was cut by 4 bases and J by 9 bases, with 13 bases left in between. The CDR3 sequence: CASSSQGSRPQHF. For the CDR3, the DNA is TGTGCCAGCAGTTCCCAGGGATCTCGGCCCCAGCATTTT. Variable domain in full (rest from reference TRBV28 and TRBJ1-5): DVKVTQSSRYLVKRTGEKVFLECVQDMDHENMFWYRQDPGLGLRLIYFSYDVKMKEKGDIPEGYSVSREKKERFSLILESASTNQTSMYLCASSSQGSRPQHFGDGTRLSIL.

This clonotype showed up just a few times. This chain joins TRBV20-1 and TRBJ1-5, with 7 bases identical to TRBD1. The V gene's germline CDR1 is DFQATT and CDR2 SNEGSKA (reference sequence). There are 17 residues in the CDR3. J gave up 0 bases and V 0 bases, and 8 bases lay outside the gene matches. In nucleotides, the CDR3 is TGCAGTGCTAGAGATCAAGGCAGGGGGAATAGCAATCAGCCCCAGCATTTT. This gives the protein CSARDQGRGNSNQPQHF.

This clonotype was seen only a few times. The V and J genes are TRBV12-3 or TRBV12-4 and TRBJ1-4; TRBD1 aligns across 12 bases. The CDR3 length is 17 residues. Trimming removed 7 bases from V and 4 bases from J; junction bases left unmatched: 10. For the CDR3, the DNA is TGTGCCAGCAATGCCGGGACAGGGGGCCGGGGTAATGAAAAACTGTTTTTT. Its translation is CASNAGTGGRGNEKLFF.

This chain links TRBV7-9 with TRBJ2-7; TRBD2 agrees at 10 bases. V lost 2 bases, J lost 2 bases, and 18 bases stayed unmatched. Germline V gene lookup returns CDR1 SEHNR and CDR2 FQNEAQ (reference sequence). This CDR3 contains 20 residues. The CDR3 sequence: CASSLSTGGLARDTAYEQYF. Written as DNA, the CDR3 is TGTGCCAGCAGCTTATCTACAGGGGGACTAGCGCGAGATACAGCCTACGAGCAGTACTTC.

The chain employs TRBV3-1 and TRBJ1-4; D unclear. This CDR3 contains 12 residues. Germline loops: CDR1 LGHDT, CDR2 YNNKEL (reference sequence). Trimming left V 1 base short and J 13 bases short, with 10 bases between. For the CDR3, the DNA is TGTGCCAGCAGCCAAGTCGGTGGCGGACTGTTTTTT. Protein: CASSQVGGGLFF.